One and the same sample provided the 9 T cell receptor beta chains below, sequenced in a study of liver allograft versus peripheral blood T cells. Background on the study: Comparative analysis was performed on T cell receptor repertoires from transplanted livers and from recipients' peripheral blood.

From the reads, TCRdb called clonotypes with MiXCR, one entry per CDR3 protein. This table holds 10,000 to 14,000 distinct CDR3 sequences, approximately 22% found once. All receptors derive from a human patient who had a liver transplant. The graft donor may have contributed some T cells.

This clonotype is categorized as medium-sized (0.01 to 0.1%). This chain connects TRBV6-5 to TRBJ1-5, with D maybe TRBD1 (6 bases). This CDR3 has 15 amino acids. Germline CDR1 reads MNHEY; CDR2 reads SVGAGI. V lost 5 bases, J lost 2 bases, and 13 bases lay in between. The CDR3 sequence: CASSKNRAGNQPQHF. In nucleotides, the CDR3 is TGTGCCAGCAGTAAAAACAGGGCCGGCAATCAGCCCCAGCATTTT.

This clonotype was detected a few times. This rearrangement joins TRBV12-3 or TRBV12-4 to TRBJ2-7; a weak D match, TRBD1 (5 bases). The CDR3 sequence is 13 residues long. Trimming stripped 7 bases from V and 1 base from J, with 11 bases between. CDR3 region: CASTRQLSYEQYF. In DNA, the CDR3 is TGTGCCAGCACTCGACAGTTATCCTACGAGCAGTACTTC.

This clonotype showed up just a few times. The V call is TRBV12-3 or TRBV12-4, the J call TRBJ1-2, with 8 bases identical to TRBD1. J lost 4 bases, V lost 6 bases, and 7 bases had no gene match. CDR3 size: 14 residues. This chain's CDR3 is CASSTPDRGYGYTF. The CDR3, as DNA: TGTGCCAGCAGCACCCCCGACAGGGGCTATGGCTACACCTTC.

This clonotype has more than one count but fewer than ten. The chain carries TRBV12-5 and TRBJ1-5, with 10 bases identical to TRBD1. Germline CDR1 LGHNT, CDR2 FRNRAP. J lost 6 bases, V lost 2 bases, and 7 bases had no gene match. This CDR3 is 16 amino acids long. The CDR3 spells CASGLPRQGAGQPQHF. Here the CDR3 DNA reads TGTGCTAGTGGTTTGCCCAGACAGGGGGCGGGTCAGCCCCAGCATTTT.

This clonotype was observed a handful of times. V is TRBV14 and J is TRBJ1-5, with D possibly being TRBD1 (6 bases). This CDR3 spans 13 amino acids. CDR1 is SGHDN and CDR2 is FVKESK in the germline V gene. The germline V and J ends were trimmed by 4 bases and 5 bases, with 9 bases remaining between them. The CDR3 nucleotides are TGTGCCAGCAGCCTATACAGGGATCAGCCCCAGCATTTT. This sequence encodes CASSLYRDQPQHF. Using reference TRBV14 and TRBJ1-5 for the parts outside the CDR3, the full variable domain is EAGVTQFPSHSVIEKGQTVTLRCDPISGHDNLYWYRRVMGKEIKFLLHFVKESKQDESGMPNNRFLAERTGGTYSTLKVQPAELEDSGVYFCASSLYRDQPQHFGDGTRLSIL.

This clonotype was detected a few times. The chain links TRBV7-9 to TRBJ2-7; 10 nucleotides match TRBD2. The germline gives CDR1 SEHNR, CDR2 FQNEAQ (reference sequence). V lost 2 bases and J lost 6; bases outside the gene matches: 10. The CDR3 is 16 residues long. CDR3 sequence (DNA): TGTGCCAGCAGCTTATCGCTAGCGGGAGTACTTCTCGAGCAGTACTTC. Translation: CASSLSLAGVLLEQYF.

The rearrangement uses TRBV28 and TRBJ1-2; 8 positions match TRBD1. The CDR3 is 16 amino acids. The V and J ends lost 4 bases and 4 bases, in that order; junction bases with no gene match: 11. Germline V gene sequence: CDR1 MDHEN, CDR2 SYDVKM. The DNA of the CDR3 is TGTGCCAGCAGTTCCCCCGGGACAGGTTATTCCTATGGCTACACCTTC. Translation: CASSSPGTGYSYGYTF.

This clonotype was counted a few times. This rearrangement joins TRBV18 to TRBJ1-1; tentatively, D is TRBD1 (5 bases). In germline, CDR1 is KGHSH, CDR2 LQKENI. The V end was cut by 2 bases, the J end by 5 bases, with 15 bases between. The CDR3 is made up of 15 amino acids. The CDR3 is CASSPRIWGGTEAFF. The DNA for the CDR3 is TGTGCCAGCTCACCAAGGATATGGGGCGGAACTGAAGCTTTCTTT.

The gene calls are TRBV6-5 and TRBJ2-1; 8 nucleotides line up with TRBD1. Germline CDR1 reads MNHEY; CDR2 reads SVGAGI. The CDR3 length is 16 residues. The V gene end was trimmed by 4 bases and the J gene end by 7 bases; junction bases not matched to a gene: 12. This CDR3 is CASSSPGTGHRNEQFF. CDR3 DNA sequence: TGTGCCAGCAGTTCCCCCGGGACAGGCCACAGGAATGAGCAGTTCTTC.